This T cell receptor (beta chain) was sequenced during a study of blood T cell repertoires in COVID-19. Study in general: Researchers got acute and convalescent COVID-19 samples from the United States, Italy and Spain. T cells, B-cell-depleted T cells, or PBMCs supplied cDNA or gDNA.

Study processing details: Amplifying reference gene primers gave estimates of nucleated cell counts. Using immunoSEQ multiplex PCR, the repertoire was profiled, and TCRdb retains in-frame clones only, with some absent. V and J calls and clone size follow that table, whereas D and trimming were derived from the DNA. The repertoire holds 100,000 or so clones, with just under 85% as singletons. CDR3 length: 12 amino acids. Germline CDR1 is ENHRY and CDR2 is SYGVKD. V was trimmed by 10 bases and J by 4 bases, leaving 14 bases between them. The receptor comes from a man in his forties or fifties with active or convalescent COVID-19. The genes are TRBV10-3 and TRBJ2-7, with D perhaps TRBD2 (6 bases). Sequenced material: peripheral blood. CDR3 nucleotide sequence: TGTGCCACCGGGACCCGGGAGTACGAGCAGTACTTC. It encodes CATGTREYEQYF.